A selection of T cell receptor beta chains follows, all from one sample in a study of human T cells and chemical hapten exposure. TCRdb redid the calling of the RACE reads with MiXCR, one entry per CDR3 protein. Found here are over 300,000 distinct CDR3 sequences, about 5.1% of them singletons; the top ten hold just over 2.5%. The sequences come from whole blood, collected in connection with sensitization to the hapten diphenylcyclopropenone (DPC). These receptors came from a woman between 50 and 59 years old with alopecia areata. Some clones in this sample may be carry-over from other donors' samples. CDR3s include the opening cysteine and the closing phenylalanine or tryptophan. The D gene is left open where the match is weak. A clone size is listed for some rows: how often the clone was seen (once, few, many), or a class if it is expanded.

length: 13
V: TRBV6-1
size: -
D: TRBD1
J: TRBJ1-2
DNA: TGTGCCAACCAGGACAGGGGGAACTATGGCTACACCTTC
CDR3: CANQDRGNYGYTF

length: 13
V: TRBV27
size: few
D: TRBD2
J: TRBJ2-1
DNA: TGTGCCAGCAGTTTATCGTGGGGGGGTGAGCAGTTCTTC
CDR3: CASSLSWGGEQFF

length: 17
V: TRBV15
size: few
D: -
J: TRBJ2-6
DNA: TGTGCCACCAGCAGACTCGGACTGAACTCTGGGGCCAACGTCCTGACTTTC
CDR3: CATSRLGLNSGANVLTF

length: 15
V: TRBV21-1
size: many
D: -
J: TRBJ2-1
DNA: TGTGCCAGCAGCAATGTAACTAGCGGAAACAATGAGCAGTTCTTC
CDR3: CASSNVTSGNNEQFF

length: 14
V: TRBV11-1
size: many
D: TRBD1
J: TRBJ1-2
DNA: TGTGCCAGCAGCTTGGGACAGGGTCGATATGGCTACACCTTC
CDR3: CASSLGQGRYGYTF

length: 15
V: TRBV10-3
size: many
D: -
J: TRBJ2-3
DNA: TGTGCCATCGGGCTAGCTGGGAGTGTCGGAGATACGCAGTATTTT
CDR3: CAIGLAGSVGDTQYF

length: 15
V: TRBV7-2
size: many
D: TRBD1
J: TRBJ2-5
DNA: TGTGCCAGCAGCCCGCGGACAGGGGAACAAGAGACCCAGTACTTC
CDR3: CASSPRTGEQETQYF

length: 14
V: TRBV5-1
size: many
D: -
J: TRBJ2-3
DNA: TGCGCCAGCAGAAGGGGCTTTACCACAGATACGCAGTATTTT
CDR3: CASRRGFTTDTQYF

length: 13
V: TRBV6-5
size: -
D: -
J: TRBJ2-1
DNA: TGTGCCAGCAGTTATAGGAGAAACGATGAGCAGTTCTTC
CDR3: CASSYRRNDEQFF

length: 16
V: TRBV18
size: few
D: -
J: TRBJ1-3
DNA: TGTGCCAGCTCAAGTCTTCAACAGGGTTCTGGAAACACCATATATTTT
CDR3: CASSSLQQGSGNTIYF

length: 15
V: TRBV12-3/TRBV12-4
size: many
D: -
J: TRBJ2-6
DNA: TGTGCCTCTTCGAAGGGGAAGGCTGGGGCCAACGTCCTGACTTTC
CDR3: CASSKGKAGANVLTF

length: 10
V: TRBV2
size: -
D: -
J: TRBJ2-1
DNA: TGTGCCGTGAGCGGCAATGAGCAGTTCTTC
CDR3: CAVSGNEQFF

length: 14
V: TRBV4-1
size: few
D: -
J: TRBJ2-5
DNA: TGCGCCAGCAGCAGGGAAGGAGTCGAAGAGACCCAGTACTTC
CDR3: CASSREGVEETQYF

length: 14
V: TRBV4-2
size: many
D: TRBD1
J: TRBJ2-5
DNA: TGTGCCAGCAGCCAAGATGGGACAGAAGAGACCCAGTACTTC
CDR3: CASSQDGTEETQYF

length: 19
V: TRBV4-2
size: -
D: TRBD1
J: TRBJ1-3
DNA: TGTGCCAGCAGCCGAGAAGTCCTTAACAGGGGAGGATCTGGAAACACCATATATTTT
CDR3: CASSREVLNRGGSGNTIYF

length: 14
V: TRBV15
size: few
D: -
J: TRBJ1-6
DNA: TGTGCCACCAGCATAACCAGGGAGCATTCACCCCTCCACTTT
CDR3: CATSITREHSPLHF

length: 12
V: TRBV13
size: many
D: TRBD1
J: TRBJ1-1
DNA: TGTGCCAGCAGCACTCAGGGGGCCGGGGCTTTCTTT
CDR3: CASSTQGAGAFF

length: 17
V: TRBV6-5
size: many
D: -
J: TRBJ2-2
DNA: TGTGCCAGCAGTTACTTTCCCGGGGGCCGAGGAACCGGGGAGCTGTTTTTT
CDR3: CASSYFPGGRGTGELFF

length: 11
V: TRBV30
size: many
D: -
J: TRBJ1-1
DNA: TGTGCCTGGAGTCCCGAGGGAGCAGCTTTCTTT
CDR3: CAWSPEGAAFF

length: 12
V: TRBV29-1
size: many
D: -
J: TRBJ1-4
DNA: TGCAGCGTTGAATTGCAGGGGGAAAAACTGTTTTTT
CDR3: CSVELQGEKLFF

length: 15
V: TRBV15
size: many
D: -
J: TRBJ1-2
DNA: TGTGCCACCAGCGGTTCAGGGACCTTTAACTATGGCTACACCTTC
CDR3: CATSGSGTFNYGYTF

length: 14
V: TRBV28
size: few
D: TRBD1
J: TRBJ1-1
DNA: TGTGCCAGCAGTTTTAAGGGGGCGCGGTCTGAAGCTTTCTTT
CDR3: CASSFKGARSEAFF

length: 15
V: TRBV4-2
size: -
D: -
J: TRBJ1-2
DNA: TGTGCCAGCAGCCAAGAAGACACCCGTAACTATGGCTACACCTTC
CDR3: CASSQEDTRNYGYTF

length: 12
V: TRBV6-6
size: -
D: -
J: TRBJ1-1
DNA: TGTGCCAGCAGTACCCGGGGGACTGAAGCTTTCTTT
CDR3: CASSTRGTEAFF